This T cell receptor (beta chain) was documented in a study of OX40 agonist ivuxolimab in advanced cancers. About the research overall: With a range of roughly 20 to 90, age averaged approximately 60 years, and about 82% were male.

Overall study results and limits: Fewer expanded clones were found on average in CD4+ than in CD8+ T cells.

Libraries were prepared by immunoSEQ multiplex PCR; TCRdb keeps only in-frame clonotypes and omits some of them. The table includes 76,000 or so clones, roughly 85% detected once. Remarks on this clone: Its matching antigen is unknown.

CDR3 length equals 15 residues. With V trimmed by 7 bases and J by 0 bases, 6 bases remained unmatched. From germline, CDR1 is MNHEY and CDR2 SVGAGI. Systemic immunosuppression or autoimmune disease history was grounds to exclude patients. This receptor was obtained from an adult with an advanced solid tumor such as melanoma, head and neck, liver or kidney cancer. The genes are TRBV6-5 and TRBJ2-1; 7 nucleotides line up with TRBD2. This material consisted of CD4+ or CD8+ T cells sorted from blood, taken in a trial of the OX40 agonist ivuxolimab. CDR3 sequence: CASTFSGSSYNEQFF. The CDR3, as DNA: TGTGCCAGCACCTTTAGCGGGTCCTCCTACAATGAGCAGTTCTTC.